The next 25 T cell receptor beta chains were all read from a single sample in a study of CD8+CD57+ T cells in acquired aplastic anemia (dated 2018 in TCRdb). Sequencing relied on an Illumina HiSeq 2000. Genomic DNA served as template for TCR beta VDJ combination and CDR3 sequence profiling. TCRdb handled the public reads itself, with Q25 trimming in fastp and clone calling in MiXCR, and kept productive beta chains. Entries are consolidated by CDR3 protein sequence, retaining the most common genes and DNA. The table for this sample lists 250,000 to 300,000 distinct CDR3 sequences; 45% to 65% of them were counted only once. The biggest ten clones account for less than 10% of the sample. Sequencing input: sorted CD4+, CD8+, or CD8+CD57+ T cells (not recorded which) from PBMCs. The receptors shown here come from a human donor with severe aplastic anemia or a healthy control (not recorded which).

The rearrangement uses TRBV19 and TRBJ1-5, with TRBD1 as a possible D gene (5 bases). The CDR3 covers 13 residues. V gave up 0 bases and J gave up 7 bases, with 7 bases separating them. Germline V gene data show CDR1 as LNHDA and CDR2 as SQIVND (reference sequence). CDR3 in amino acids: CASSIEGRQPQHF. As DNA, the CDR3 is TGTGCCAGTAGTATAGAGGGGCGGCAGCCCCAGCATTTT.

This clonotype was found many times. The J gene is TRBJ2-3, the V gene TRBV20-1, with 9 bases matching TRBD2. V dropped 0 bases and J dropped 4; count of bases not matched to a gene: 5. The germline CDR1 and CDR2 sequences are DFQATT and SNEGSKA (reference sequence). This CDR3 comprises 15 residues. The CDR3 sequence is CSARDRRLAADTQYF. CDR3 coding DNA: TGCAGTGCTAGAGATCGTAGACTAGCGGCAGATACGCAGTATTTT.

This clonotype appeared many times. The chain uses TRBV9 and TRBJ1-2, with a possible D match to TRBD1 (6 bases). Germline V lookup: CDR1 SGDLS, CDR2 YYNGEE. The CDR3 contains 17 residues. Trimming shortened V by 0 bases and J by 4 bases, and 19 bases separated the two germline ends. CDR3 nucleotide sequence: TGTGCCAGCAGCGTAGTAGGGGTGAGAACAGGGCTCTATGGCTACACCTTC. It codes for CASSVVGVRTGLYGYTF.

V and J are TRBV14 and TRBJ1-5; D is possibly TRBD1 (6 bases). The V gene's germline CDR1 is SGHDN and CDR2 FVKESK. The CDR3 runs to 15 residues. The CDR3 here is CARYLGGLSNQPQHF. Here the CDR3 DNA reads TGTGCTAGATACCTGGGGGGGCTAAGCAATCAGCCCCAGCATTTT.

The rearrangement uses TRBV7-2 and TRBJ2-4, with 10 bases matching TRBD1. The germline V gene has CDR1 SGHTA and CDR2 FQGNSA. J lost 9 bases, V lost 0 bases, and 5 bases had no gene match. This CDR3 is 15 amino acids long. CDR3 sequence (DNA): TGTGCCAGCAGCTTAGCAGGGACAGGGGTTGTCATTCAGTACTTC. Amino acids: CASSLAGTGVVIQYF.

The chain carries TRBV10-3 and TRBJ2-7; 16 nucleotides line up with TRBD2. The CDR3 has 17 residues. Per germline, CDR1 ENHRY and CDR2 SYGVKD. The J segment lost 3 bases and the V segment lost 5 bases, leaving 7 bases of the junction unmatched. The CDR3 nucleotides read TGTGCCATCAGTCCGGGACTAGCGGGGGGGCCTGGCTACGAGCAGTACTTC. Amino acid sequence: CAISPGLAGGPGYEQYF.

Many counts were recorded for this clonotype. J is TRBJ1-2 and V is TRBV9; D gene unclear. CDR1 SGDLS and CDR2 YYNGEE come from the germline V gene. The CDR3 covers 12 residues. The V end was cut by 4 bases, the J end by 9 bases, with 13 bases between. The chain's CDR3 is CASSLGILSYTF. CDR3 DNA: TGTGCCAGCAGCCTGGGAATCCTCAGCTACACCTTC.

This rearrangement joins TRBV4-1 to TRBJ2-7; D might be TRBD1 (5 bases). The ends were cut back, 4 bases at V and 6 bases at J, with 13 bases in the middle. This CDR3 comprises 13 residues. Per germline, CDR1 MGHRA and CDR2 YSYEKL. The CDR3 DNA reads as TGCGCCAGCAGCCCAGGGCCGGCCTGCGAGCAGTACTTC. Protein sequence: CASSPGPACEQYF.

CDR3 sequence (DNA): TGTGCCAGCAGCGGTCCCGGGACAGGTGCGGTGACCCAGTACTTC. It specifies CASSGPGTGAVTQYF. The chain is built from TRBV11-2 and TRBJ2-5; 8 bases match TRBD1. With V trimmed by 5 bases and J by 7 bases, 12 bases remained unmatched. The CDR3 has 15 residues. In germline, CDR1 is SGHAT, CDR2 FQNNGV.

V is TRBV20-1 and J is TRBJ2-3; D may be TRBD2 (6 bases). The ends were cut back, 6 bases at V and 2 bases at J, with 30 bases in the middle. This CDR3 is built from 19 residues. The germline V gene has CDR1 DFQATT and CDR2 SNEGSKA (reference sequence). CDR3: CSATSLGLAGLPTTDTQYF. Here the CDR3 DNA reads TGCAGTGCGACTAGTTTGGGACTTGCGGGGCTCCCCACCACAGATACGCAGTATTTT.

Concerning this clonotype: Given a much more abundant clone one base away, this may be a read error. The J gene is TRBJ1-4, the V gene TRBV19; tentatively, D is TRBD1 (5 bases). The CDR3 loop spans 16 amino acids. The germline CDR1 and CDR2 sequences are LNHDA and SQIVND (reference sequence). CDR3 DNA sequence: TGTGCCAGTAGAAATCCGGGGACTGCAACTAGTGAAAAACTGTTTTTT. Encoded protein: CASRNPGTATSEKLFF.

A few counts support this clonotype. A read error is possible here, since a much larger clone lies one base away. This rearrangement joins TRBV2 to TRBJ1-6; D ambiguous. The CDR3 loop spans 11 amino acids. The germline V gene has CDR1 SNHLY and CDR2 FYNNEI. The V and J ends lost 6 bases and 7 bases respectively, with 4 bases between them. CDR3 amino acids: CASRENSPLHF. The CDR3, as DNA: TGTGCCAGCAGGGAAAATTCACCCCTCCACTTT.

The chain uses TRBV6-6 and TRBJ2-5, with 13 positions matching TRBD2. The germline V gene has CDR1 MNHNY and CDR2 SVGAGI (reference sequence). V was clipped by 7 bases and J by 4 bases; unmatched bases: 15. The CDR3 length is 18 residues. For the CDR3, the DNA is TGTGCCAGCACCCCGGGTCGGACTAGCGGGAGTATCGGAGAGACCCAGTACTTC. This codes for CASTPGRTSGSIGETQYF.

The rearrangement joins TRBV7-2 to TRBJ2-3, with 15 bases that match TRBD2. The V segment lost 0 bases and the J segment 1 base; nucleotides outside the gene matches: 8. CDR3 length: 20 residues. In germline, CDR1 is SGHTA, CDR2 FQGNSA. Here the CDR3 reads CASSLAAGTSGRIGTDTQYF. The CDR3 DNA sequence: TGTGCCAGCAGCTTAGCCGCAGGGACTAGCGGGAGGATCGGCACAGATACGCAGTATTTT.

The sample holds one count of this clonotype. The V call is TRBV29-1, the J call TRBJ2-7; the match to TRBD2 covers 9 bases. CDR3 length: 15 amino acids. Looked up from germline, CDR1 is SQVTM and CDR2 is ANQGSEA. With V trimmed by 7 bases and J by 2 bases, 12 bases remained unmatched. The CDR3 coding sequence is TGCAGCGCCAATATAGCGGGAGCGGGCCCCTACGAGCAGTACTTC. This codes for CSANIAGAGPYEQYF.

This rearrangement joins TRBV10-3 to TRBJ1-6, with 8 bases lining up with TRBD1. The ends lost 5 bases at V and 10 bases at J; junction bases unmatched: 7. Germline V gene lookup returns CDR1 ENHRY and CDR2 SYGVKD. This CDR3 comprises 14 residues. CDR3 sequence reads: CAISPGQAESPLHF. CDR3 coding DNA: TGTGCCATCAGTCCGGGACAGGCGGAATCACCCCTCCACTTT.

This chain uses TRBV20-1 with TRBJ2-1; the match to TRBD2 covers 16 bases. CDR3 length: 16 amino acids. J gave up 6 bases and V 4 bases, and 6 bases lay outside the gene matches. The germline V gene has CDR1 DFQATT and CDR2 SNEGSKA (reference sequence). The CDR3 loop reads CSATGTSGRAANEQFF. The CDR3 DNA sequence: TGCAGTGCTACAGGGACTAGCGGGAGGGCGGCCAATGAGCAGTTCTTC.

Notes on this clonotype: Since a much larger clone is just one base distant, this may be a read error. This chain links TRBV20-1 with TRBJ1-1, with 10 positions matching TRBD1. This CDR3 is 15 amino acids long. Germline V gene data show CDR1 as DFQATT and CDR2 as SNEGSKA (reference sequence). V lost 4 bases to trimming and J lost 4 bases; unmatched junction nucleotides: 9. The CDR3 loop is CSATDMDRGSTEAFF. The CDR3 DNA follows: TGCAGTGCTACCGACATGGACAGGGGGAGCACTGAAGCTTTCTTT.

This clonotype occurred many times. The CDR3 DNA reads as TGTGCCAGTAGTGCCCCTCGGACAGGTGGGGCCTACGAGCAGTACTTC. This sequence encodes CASSAPRTGGAYEQYF. V and J are TRBV19 and TRBJ2-7, with 7 bases matching TRBD1. Trimming at V came to 5 bases and at J to 2 bases, leaving 12 bases not matched to a gene. The CDR3 contains 16 residues. Germline V gene data show CDR1 as LNHDA and CDR2 as SQIVND (reference sequence).

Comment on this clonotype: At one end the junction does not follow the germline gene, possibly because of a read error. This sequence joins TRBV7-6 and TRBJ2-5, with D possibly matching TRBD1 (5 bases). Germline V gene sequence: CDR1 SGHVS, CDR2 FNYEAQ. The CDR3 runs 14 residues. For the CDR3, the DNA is TGTGCCAGCAGCCCTATTCTAGGGGAAGAGACCCAGTCCTTC. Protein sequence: CASSPILGEETQSF.

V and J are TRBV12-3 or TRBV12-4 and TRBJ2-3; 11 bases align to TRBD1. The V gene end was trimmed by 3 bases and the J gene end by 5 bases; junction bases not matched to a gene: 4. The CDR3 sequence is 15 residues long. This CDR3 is CASSFSGTGGDTQYF. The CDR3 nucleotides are TGTGCCAGCAGTTTTTCAGGGACAGGGGGAGATACGCAGTATTTT.

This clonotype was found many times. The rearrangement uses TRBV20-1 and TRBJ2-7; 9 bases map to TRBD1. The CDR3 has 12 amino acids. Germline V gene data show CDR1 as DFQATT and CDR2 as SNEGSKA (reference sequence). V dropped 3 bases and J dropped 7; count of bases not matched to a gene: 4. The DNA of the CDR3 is TGCAGTGCTAGTGGACAGGGGAGGGAGCAGTACTTC. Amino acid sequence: CSASGQGREQYF.

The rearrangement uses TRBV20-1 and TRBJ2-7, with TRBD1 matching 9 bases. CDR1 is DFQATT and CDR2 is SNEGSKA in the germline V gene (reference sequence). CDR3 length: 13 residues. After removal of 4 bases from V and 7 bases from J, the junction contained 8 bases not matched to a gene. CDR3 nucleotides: TGCAGTGCTAATGACAGGGGGGTCGGGGAGCAGTACTTC. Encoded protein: CSANDRGVGEQYF.

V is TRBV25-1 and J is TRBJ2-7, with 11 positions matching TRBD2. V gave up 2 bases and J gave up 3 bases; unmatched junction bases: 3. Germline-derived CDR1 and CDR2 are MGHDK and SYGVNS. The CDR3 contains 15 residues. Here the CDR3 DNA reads TGTGCCAGCAGTGAAGTGGGGACTAGCGGCTACGAGCAGTACTTC. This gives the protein CASSEVGTSGYEQYF.

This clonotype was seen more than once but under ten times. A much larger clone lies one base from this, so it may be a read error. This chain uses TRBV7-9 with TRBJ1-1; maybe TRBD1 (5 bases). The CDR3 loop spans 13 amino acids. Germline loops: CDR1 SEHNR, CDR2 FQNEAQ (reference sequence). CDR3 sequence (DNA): TGTGCCAGCGGCTTAGAAACGGGGGTTGAAGCTTTCTTT. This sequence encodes CASGLETGVEAFF.